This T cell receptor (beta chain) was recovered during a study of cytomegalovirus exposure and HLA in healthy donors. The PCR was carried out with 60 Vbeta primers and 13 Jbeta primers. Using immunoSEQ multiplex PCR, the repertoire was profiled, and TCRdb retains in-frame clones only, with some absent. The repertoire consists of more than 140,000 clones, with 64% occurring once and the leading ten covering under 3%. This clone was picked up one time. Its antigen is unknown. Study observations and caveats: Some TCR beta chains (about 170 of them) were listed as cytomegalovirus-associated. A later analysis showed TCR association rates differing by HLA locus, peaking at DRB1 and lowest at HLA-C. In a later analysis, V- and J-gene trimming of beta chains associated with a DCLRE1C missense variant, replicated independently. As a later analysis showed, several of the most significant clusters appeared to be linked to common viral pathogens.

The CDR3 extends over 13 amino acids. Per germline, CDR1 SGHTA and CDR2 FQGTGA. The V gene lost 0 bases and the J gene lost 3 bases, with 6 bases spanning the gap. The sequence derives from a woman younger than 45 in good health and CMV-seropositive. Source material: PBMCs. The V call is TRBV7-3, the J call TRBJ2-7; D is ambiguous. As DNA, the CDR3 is TGTGCCAGCAGCTTAACCCCCCGCTACGAGCAGTACTTC. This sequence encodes CASSLTPRYEQYF.